A single T cell receptor beta chain is shown here with its context. The antigen is undetermined. TCRs were amplified from around 660 ng gDNA of bulk tumor per sample. Several far-apart biopsies were taken per primary tumor during surgery. Those enrolled were patients newly diagnosed with untreated non-small cell lung cancer and undergoing curative surgery. The donors were patients with newly diagnosed non-small cell lung cancer undergoing curative-intent surgery. Germline V gene data show CDR1 as DFQATT and CDR2 as SNEGSKA (reference sequence). This CDR3 is 10 amino acids long. V shed 5 bases and J shed 4 bases, with 5 bases lying between them. The entry originates in a study of immune heterogeneity within non-small cell lung tumors. General study points: Comparison across individual patients showed largely distinct high-frequency T-cell receptor beta clonotypes. Tumor sites within a patient were found to share identical dominant CDR3 beta clonotypes, and site-unique high-frequency clones were also present.

A first 10-cycle multiplex round used 32 V-gene and 13 J-gene primers on TCR beta CDR3. TCRdb ran MiXCR on the multiplex PCR reads and lists one entry per CDR3 protein. The sample shows about 2,900 distinct CDR3 sequences, more than 35% of them seen only once. This sequence was found in a woman aged 50 to 65 with non-small cell lung cancer. Sequenced input: lung tumor tissue. The chain has TRBV20-1 and TRBJ1-2; D remains ambiguous. DNA of the CDR3: TGCAGTGCTTGGTTCTATGGCTACACCTTC. This gives the protein CSAWFYGYTF.